The 3 T cell receptor beta chains presented below share a single source sample, sequenced in a study of cytomegalovirus exposure and HLA in healthy donors. 60 Vbeta and 13 Jbeta primers were used in PCR. The assay was immunoSEQ multiplex PCR, and TCRdb's table has in-frame clones only and misses some. The sample has some 120,000 clones, under 85% seen once. Sequencing input: PBMCs. The receptors were sampled from a woman aged 50 to 60 in good health and CMV-seropositive.

The rearrangement uses TRBV6-6 and TRBJ2-1, with 7 positions matching TRBD1. Germline assignment: CDR1 MNHNY and CDR2 SVGAGI (reference sequence). This CDR3 has 15 residues. The V segment lost 4 bases and the J segment 8 bases; nucleotides outside the gene matches: 11. The CDR3 nucleotides read TGTGCCAGCAGTTCAGCCCCGACCACAGGGGATGAGCAGTTCTTC. It encodes CASSSAPTTGDEQFF.

This clone was seen just once. The CDR3 spells CASGSDKPNYGYTF. The CDR3, as DNA: TGTGCTAGTGGTTCGGACAAGCCTAACTATGGCTACACCTTC. The chain couples TRBV12-5 to TRBJ1-2; weak D call: TRBD1 (5 bases). Germline V gives CDR1 LGHNT, CDR2 FRNRAP. This CDR3 spans 14 amino acids. V was cut by 4 bases and J by 0 bases, with 9 bases left in between.

The J gene is TRBJ1-6, the V gene TRBV6-5; TRBD1 matches 7 bases. Germline trimming cut 2 bases from V and 6 bases from J; bases unmatched to any gene: 7. The germline CDR1 and CDR2 sequences are MNHEY and SVGAGI. This CDR3 comprises 16 residues. CDR3 sequence (DNA): TGTGCCAGCAGTTACCAGACAGGGAGCGGTAATTCACCCCTCCACTTT. It yields the protein CASSYQTGSGNSPLHF.